This T cell receptor (beta chain) is drawn from a study of blood T cell repertoires in COVID-19 (TCRdb year 2020). Describing the broader study: The collaborator samples originated in the United States, Italy and Spain and spanned the acute and convalescent phases of COVID-19. Where HLA class I and class II types were available, the types were taken from metadata supplied by the sample provider, not from assay-based typing. Nearly every sample came with metadata listing a de-identified subject ID, COVID-19 status, age in years and sex. The dataset comprised deeply sampled blood TCRbeta repertoires from subjects exposed to, actively infected with, or recovered from COVID-19. Samples were obtained from the ongoing ImmuneRACE study (first 160 participants) and from some 1,200 subjects provided by 6 global collaborators. The repertoires were released in a freely available public database intended as a resource for research on the immune response to SARS-CoV-2. The material from the prospective study consisted of cDNA or gDNA derived from T cells, B-cell-depleted T cells, or PBMCs.

Counted from cysteine to phenylalanine, this CDR3 has 17 amino acids. Of the read, only the CDR3 DNA is kept; its 51 bases are in frame from base 1. Reading the germline V gene gives CDR1 LGHNA and CDR2 YSLEER. Trimming leaves V shorter by 0 bases and J shorter by 3 bases, with the junction holding 7 bases beyond the gene matches. As to this clone: Its cognate antigen has yet to be identified. No quality values exist for individual bases; no much larger clone is one base distant.

TCRbeta CDR3 regions were amplified from genomic DNA using the immunoSEQ Assay, a bias-controlled multiplex PCR. The authors' analysis ran thus. The number of nucleated cells in each sample was estimated by amplification of reference gene primers within the assay. Sequence reads were collapsed and filtered to measure the absolute abundance of every unique TCRbeta CDR3 rearrangement. For each sample, productive Simpson clonality was calculated as the square root of Simpson's diversity index across productive rearrangements. In its TCRdb copy, this immuneACCESS table keeps in-frame sequences only and misses some clones. Where compared with another copy, unresolved V genes explain less than half of these, and the others have no known cause. V, J and clone size are taken as reported in that table, and D and trimming were inferred from the DNA itself. The sample table lists around 700,000 clones, 85% to 90% of them with a count of one. The ten largest make up approximately 0.25% of the sample.

Collaborating institutions collected whole blood in K2EDTA tubes following their own protocols. For TCRbeta analysis, collaborators shipped samples in one of three forms: frozen whole blood, isolated PBMCs, or DNA extracted from either of those sample types. Study-level results and caveats: How much clinical and demographic metadata was included differed by source and by participant, and the metadata was provided uncurated.

The sequence is built from TRBV4-3 and TRBJ2-7; 11 bases in between match TRBD1. Sequences were obtained from peripheral blood. This receptor was obtained from a woman aged 18-29 years with acute or convalescent COVID-19. The nucleotide sequence is TGCGCCAGCAGCCAAGAGGGACCCGGGACAGGGGGCTACGAGCAGTACTTC. Its protein is CASSQEGPGTGGYEQYF.